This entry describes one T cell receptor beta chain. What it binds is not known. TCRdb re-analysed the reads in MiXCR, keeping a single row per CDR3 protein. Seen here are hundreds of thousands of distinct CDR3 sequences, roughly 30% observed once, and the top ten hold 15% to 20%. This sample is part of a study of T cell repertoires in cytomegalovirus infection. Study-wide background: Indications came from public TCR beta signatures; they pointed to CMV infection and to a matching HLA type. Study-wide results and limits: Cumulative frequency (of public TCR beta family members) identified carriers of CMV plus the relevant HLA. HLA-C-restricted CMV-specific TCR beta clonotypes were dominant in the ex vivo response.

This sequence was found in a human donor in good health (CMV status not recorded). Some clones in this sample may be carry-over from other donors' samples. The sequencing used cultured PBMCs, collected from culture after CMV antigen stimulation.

The CDR3 sequence is CSARPGVLYNEQFF. The CDR3 bases are TGCAGTGCTAGACCGGGGGTCTTGTACAATGAGCAGTTCTTC. The chain has TRBV20-1 and TRBJ2-1; the D gene is possibly TRBD2 (6 bases). V lost 2 bases and J lost 4, with 12 bases in between. The CDR3 consists of 14 residues. CDR1 is DFQATT and CDR2 is SNEGSKA in the germline V gene (reference sequence).